This TCR beta chain is drawn from a study of T cell responses to AZD1222 COVID-19 vaccine (dated by TCRdb to the early 2020s). Study-wide context: AZD1222 recipients whose second dose came at about 4 weeks and those whose second dose came at about 12 weeks were combined into one group, since spike-specific TCR depth and breadth did not differ between the two schedules. A total of 233 trial participants underwent TCR sequencing, of whom 207 received two doses of AZD1222 and around 25 received two doses of the MenACWY control vaccine. Trial participants were enrolled by age into 18-55, 56-69 and 70-plus year subgroups, with around 150, 28 and 57 TCR-sequenced participants respectively.

The CDR3 regions of human TCRbeta chains were subjected to immunosequencing. The original methods were these. TCRs in the repertoires were matched against a reference library of SARS-CoV-2-specific TCRs that had been generated with the MIRA antigen-specificity platform. Breadth was defined as the fraction of unique TCRs that were SARS-CoV-2-associated. Depth was defined as the fraction of total T cells that were SARS-CoV-2-associated. Using the MIRA data, every spike-specific TCR was mapped to the spike region that the TCR reacted to and assigned to either a CD4 or a CD8 class. Log10-transformed breadth and depth values were compared by one-way ANOVA with Sidak's multiple comparisons tests. TCRdb took over this immuneACCESS table, retaining in-frame rearrangements with V and J assigned. Such tables are incomplete; in checked studies, under half of the missing clones stem from an unresolved V gene, and the remainder is unexplained. V and J calls plus clone size are reproduced from that table; the DNA served to infer D and trimming. This sample holds about 150,000 clones; around nine tenths were observed only once. The ten most abundant clones make up 1.9% of the sample.

Broad study findings and their caveats: The 56-69-year group was small, and its depth increase did not reach significance, likely because of low power. Because no day 14 peak-response samples were available, the repertoires could be characterized only after the peak T cell response. Participants were mostly white British and included more females than males, and it was suggested by the authors that clonal diversity may have been underestimated. Only five or six AZD1222 recipients were SARS-CoV-2 seropositive at baseline, limiting conclusions about previously exposed vaccinees. Spike-specific TCR breadth and depth rose significantly after two AZD1222 doses compared with day 0 and with MenACWY recipients. Nearly half of unique spike-specific TCRs reportedly recognized epitopes outside regions mutated in the B.1.351 and B.1.1.7 variants. The vaccine-associated CD4 TCRs covered the entire spike protein, and the dominant responses fell in regions 160-218 and 743-854.

The CDR3 covers 13 residues, taking in both the cysteine and the phenylalanine. The kept DNA is CDR3 alone, 39 bases in frame from the first base. Trimming takes 10 bases off V and 6 bases off J; junction bases not matched to a gene: 6. In the germline V gene, CDR1 corresponds to MDHEN and CDR2 to SYDVKM. With regard to this clone: No antigen is known for it. The input lacks base qualities; no much larger clone sits a single base away.

The time point label, read with the paper, signifies: baseline before first vaccination. Vaccinee samples came from UK trials COV001 and COV002, including a single-blind randomized controlled phase 2/3 trial of AZD1222 (ChAdOx1 nCoV-19) in healthy adults. For TCRbeta chain sequencing, PBMC samples were collected from trial participants at day 0 and at day 28 after the second dose. This sequence originates from an adult in good health. Sample: peripheral blood, taken on day 0 of AZD1222 vaccination. Rearrangement joined TRBV28 to TRBJ1-2, and 12 bases in between align with TRBD1. The DNA sequence is as follows: TGTGCCACGAGGGACAGGGGGCCGCATGGCTACACCTTC. Translation gives CATRDRGPHGYTF.